The sequence of this T cell receptor beta chain was determined in a study of OX40 agonist ivuxolimab in advanced cancers. Only in-frame clones appear in the TCRdb table, and some are missing; sequencing was by immunoSEQ multiplex PCR. This table holds tens of thousands of clones, roughly 86% found once. CDR3 length equals 16 residues. V trimming: 0 bases; J trimming: 4 bases; junction bases outside the gene matches: 6. The germline CDR1 and CDR2 sequences are SGHDT and YYEEEE. This clone has only a few counts. This receptor was obtained from an adult with an advanced solid tumor such as melanoma, head and neck, liver or kidney cancer. The sequenced sample was CD4+ or CD8+ T cells sorted from blood, obtained in a trial of the OX40 agonist ivuxolimab. V is TRBV5-6 and J is TRBJ2-1; 8 bases map to TRBD1. CDR3 in DNA: TGTGCCAGCAGCTTGGAACAGGGGGAAATATACAATGAGCAGTTCTTC. Protein sequence: CASSLEQGEIYNEQFF.